This TCR beta chain was found in a study of T cell responses to AZD1222 COVID-19 vaccine. Study-wide results and limits: White British ancestry dominated among donors, who included more females, and clonal diversity was possibly underestimated. Vaccine-related CD4 TCRs covered spike, predominating at 160-218 and 743-854.

CDR1 and CDR2 (germline): SQVTM, ANQGSEA. Between the trimmed V and J ends, which lost 2 bases and 2 bases, there was a span of 9 bases. This CDR3 is 14 amino acids long. Comments on this clone: The target antigen is unknown.

This table comes from immunoSEQ multiplex PCR, and its TCRdb copy is limited to in-frame clones, with some not included. The table shows more than 150,000 clones, with approximately 90% occurring only once. Sequences were derived from peripheral blood, sampled on day 0 of AZD1222 vaccination. The origin of this receptor is an adult in good health. V is TRBV29-1 and J is TRBJ2-2; D is ambiguous. DNA of the CDR3: TGCAGCGTTGAATTGGACGGTAACACCGGGGAGCTGTTTTTT. Translating gives CSVELDGNTGELFF.